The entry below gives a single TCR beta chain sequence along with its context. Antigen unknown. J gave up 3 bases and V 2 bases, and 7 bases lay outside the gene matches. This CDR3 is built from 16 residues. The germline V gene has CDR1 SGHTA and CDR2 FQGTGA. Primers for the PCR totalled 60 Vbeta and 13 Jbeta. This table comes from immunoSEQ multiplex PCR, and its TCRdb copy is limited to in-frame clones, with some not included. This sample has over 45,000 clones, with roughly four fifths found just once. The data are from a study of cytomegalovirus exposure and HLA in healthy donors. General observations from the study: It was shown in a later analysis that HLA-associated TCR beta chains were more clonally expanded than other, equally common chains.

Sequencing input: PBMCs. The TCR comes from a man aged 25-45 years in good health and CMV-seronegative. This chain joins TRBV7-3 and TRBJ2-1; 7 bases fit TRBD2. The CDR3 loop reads CASSLFGEGLYNEQFF. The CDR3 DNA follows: TGTGCCAGCAGCTTATTCGGGGAGGGACTCTACAATGAGCAGTTCTTC.